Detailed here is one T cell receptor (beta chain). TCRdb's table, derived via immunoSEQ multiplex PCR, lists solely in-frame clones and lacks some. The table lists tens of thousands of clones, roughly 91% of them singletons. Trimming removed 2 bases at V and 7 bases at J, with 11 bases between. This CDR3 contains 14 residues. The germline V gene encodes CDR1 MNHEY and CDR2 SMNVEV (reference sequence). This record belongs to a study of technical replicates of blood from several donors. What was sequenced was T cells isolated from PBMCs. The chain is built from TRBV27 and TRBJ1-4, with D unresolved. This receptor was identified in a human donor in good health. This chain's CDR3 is CASSLGDGSEKLFF. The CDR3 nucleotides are TGTGCCAGCAGTTTAGGCGACGGGAGTGAAAAACTGTTTTTT.